The entry below describes one TCR beta chain. This sample was taken from a study of blood T cell repertoires in COVID-19. Study context: PBMCs, B-cell-depleted T cells, or T cells provided the cDNA or gDNA that made up the material.

V lost 5 bases to trimming and J lost 2 bases, with 12 bases between them. CDR1 is SGHRS, CDR2 YFSETQ, per germline. The CDR3 is 14 amino acids. As originally analysed: From reference gene primer amplification, estimates of nucleated cell counts were derived. Data came from immunoSEQ multiplex PCR; TCRdb stores just in-frame clones and leaves some out. Clonal size and the V and J genes are those of that table, whereas D and trimming came from the DNA. Counted here are roughly 64,000 clones, around 84% occurring once; the ten biggest clones make up roughly 3.2%. This sequence was found in a man aged 45 to 65 with active COVID-19. The chain recombines TRBV5-1 with TRBJ2-3; a weak D match, TRBD1 (6 bases). Material for sequencing was peripheral blood. CDR3 protein: CASRSGTTTDTQYF. The CDR3 DNA follows: TGCGCCAGCAGATCCGGGACAACCACAGATACGCAGTATTTT.